This T cell receptor (beta chain) was identified in a study of graft-versus-host responses after intestinal transplantation. Study overall: Anti-thymocyte globulin induction preceded around 3 years of tacrolimus and steroid maintenance in all recipients. Overall study results and limits: Early post-transplant HvG declines showed an association with peak circulating GvH clone levels. High graft-versus-host to host-versus-graft clonal ratios were seen in allografts of patients with graft-donor T cell macrochimerism.

The CDR3 is 15 amino acids. Germline CDR1 and CDR2: MNHEY and SVGAGI. V trimming: 6 bases; J trimming: 4 bases; junction bases outside the gene matches: 7. Tissue processing of the graft released intraepithelial and lamina propria lymphocytes from it. Using immunoSEQ multiplex PCR, the repertoire was profiled, and TCRdb retains in-frame clones only, with some absent. The sample lists more than 9,000 clones; approximately 72% were seen once. On this clone itself: No antigen is known for it.

The chain is built from TRBV6-5 and TRBJ1-5, with 9 bases matching TRBD1. The specimen comprised ileum tissue, sampled roughly 74 weeks after intestinal transplant. This TCR came from a human patient who received an intestinal transplant, so some T cells may come from the graft donor. CDR3 amino acids: CASRPDRGGNQPQHF. In DNA form, the CDR3 reads TGTGCCAGCAGACCAGACAGGGGGGGAAATCAGCCCCAGCATTTT.